Detailed here is one T cell receptor (beta chain). Its specificity is unknown. One junction end disagrees with the germline gene, perhaps due to a read error. Baseline, cycle 4 day 1, and cycle 7 day 1 were the blood sampling points. Clones were read by immunoSEQ multiplex PCR, and TCRdb kept only the in-frame ones, dropping some. Of roughly 140,000 clones in the sample, 90% to 95% were seen once. The CDR3 is 12 amino acids. Germline V gene sequence: CDR1 LNHDA, CDR2 SQIVND (reference sequence). This sample was included in a study of OX40 agonist ivuxolimab in advanced cancers. General study points: Relatively little clonal expansion, among the lowest observed, appeared in partial responders at 0.1-3.0 mg/kg. Relative to CD4+ cells, CD8+ T cells on average had more expanded clones.

The input for sequencing was CD4+ or CD8+ T cells sorted from blood, taken in a trial of the OX40 agonist ivuxolimab. This receptor was identified in an adult with an advanced solid tumor such as melanoma, head and neck, liver or kidney cancer. The chain is built from TRBV19 and TRBJ2-4; TRBD1 matches 9 bases. The CDR3, as DNA: TGTGCCAGTAGTCTAGAGGGACAGGGTCAACACTTC. This translates into CASSLEGQGQHF.